This TCR beta chain was found in a study of T cell changes during pregnancy in multiple sclerosis (dated by TCRdb to the late 2010s). Some background on the complete study: The study examined how the T cell repertoire changed over the course of pregnancy in women with multiple sclerosis.

Concerning this clone itself: Which antigen it targets is not known. Per-base qualities were not stored, and no clone one base away is much larger.

The CDR3 spans 12 residues, from the cysteine through the phenylalanine. Only CDR3 DNA remains: 36 bases, in frame from the first base. The germline V gene (reference sequence) gives CDR1 as GTSNPN and CDR2 as SVGIG. V was cut back by 4 bases and J by 5 bases, leaving a gap of 11 bases between them. The library relied on the immunoSEQ multiplex PCR assay. TCRdb obtained this table from immuneACCESS and retained in-frame rearrangements with V and J assigned. These tables miss some clones; where compared with another copy, unresolved V genes account for less than half of the shortfall, and the remainder is unexplained. The sample table records tens of thousands of clones; about 87% of these occur just once. Of the sample, less than 1.5% falls within the top ten clones.

This receptor chain uses TRBV30 and TRBJ1-2, with the D segment identity uncertain. The sequence was obtained from a female donor with multiple sclerosis, enrolled in a pregnancy study. Sequenced here: CD4+ T cells from peripheral blood mononuclear cells, sampled in the second trimester of pregnancy. The nucleotide sequence is TGTGCCTGGACTTGGGCAGGATATGGCTACACCTTC. Translated, this is CAWTWAGYGYTF.